This T cell receptor (beta chain) was sequenced during a study of neurological immune-mediated disorders. About the research overall: Of the roughly 35 patients who had multiple sclerosis, about 30 had the relapsing-remitting form and 3 had the secondary progressive form.

Synthesis of cDNA was carried out by template-switch 5'RACE. The reaction used 10-nucleotide random UMIs. The authors obtained over 180 million TCR-beta sequences from 15-18 subjects per sequencing run. MiXCR, run by TCRdb on the 5' RACE reads, gives a single entry per CDR3 protein. The sample contains over 45,000 distinct CDR3 sequences, more than 3% of which appear only once. General observations from the study: On phylogenetic grouping, the repertoires of 18 of 34 multiple sclerosis patients fell within one related-CDR3 cluster, constituting a possible signature.

The CDR3 has 13 residues. V shed 6 bases and J shed 5 bases, with 13 bases lying between them. Germline CDR1 reads SNHLY; CDR2 reads FYNNEI. This clonotype was detected many times. Its antigen is not identified. The source of this sequence is a woman between 35 and 50 years old with multiple sclerosis. The gene calls are TRBV2 and TRBJ1-1; possibly TRBD1 for D (5 bases). Sequenced sample: CD4+ T cells from blood. The CDR3 nucleotides are TGTGCCAGCAGCCGGGTAGAGGGGACTGAAGCTTTCTTT. Translating gives CASSRVEGTEAFF.